This is a list of T cell receptor beta chains from one sample in a study of post-analysis software for immune sequencing data. One entry per CDR3 protein results from TCRdb running MiXCR on the PCR reads. The table has under 900,000 distinct CDR3 sequences, 53% seen once. Sequencing was performed on blood. The receptors stem from a girl between 10 and 17 years old with multiple sclerosis. The CDR3 runs from the conserved cysteine through the conserved F or W. Fields, in order: D gene, J gene, V gene, clone size, CDR3 protein, CDR3 DNA. The D gene is left open where the match is weak. Clone size is stated in some rows and not others, as once, few, many or a class when expanded.

TRBD2,TRBJ2-3,TRBV10-3,few,CAIRSSGGADTQYF,TGTGCCATCAGGTCTAGCGGGGGAGCAGATACGCAGTATTTT
.,TRBJ2-7,TRBV28,few,CASSRRSGQYF,TGTGCCAGCAGCCGCCGGTCGGGGCAGTACTTC
.,TRBJ2-7,TRBV20-1,.,CSVKGVIAYEQYF,TGCAGTGTAAAGGGAGTTATCGCCTACGAGCAGTACTTC
TRBD2,TRBJ2-7,TRBV5-1,.,CASSMPALAGAYEQYF,TGCGCCAGCAGCATGCCGGCACTAGCGGGAGCCTACGAGCAGTACTTC
.,TRBJ1-2,TRBV5-1,.,CASSLDPENYGYTF,TGCGCCAGCAGCTTGGACCCAGAGAACTATGGCTACACCTTC
TRBD1,TRBJ2-1,TRBV29-1,few,CSAVDRVVGNEQFF,TGCAGCGCCGTCGACAGGGTGGTTGGAAATGAGCAGTTCTTC
.,TRBJ2-5,TRBV15,.,CATSRGGAGSEQETQYF,TGTGCCACCAGCAGAGGGGGAGCGGGTTCAGAACAAGAGACCCAGTACTTC
TRBD1,TRBJ2-7,TRBV3-1,.,CASSQDRQGRYEQYF,TGTGCCAGCAGCCAGGACCGACAGGGGCGATACGAGCAGTACTTC
.,TRBJ1-1,TRBV28,.,CASRTPRGTEAFF,TGTGCCAGCAGAACCCCACGGGGCACTGAAGCTTTCTTT
.,TRBJ2-1,TRBV20-1,.,CSASSRDSSSYNEQFF,TGCAGTGCTAGTTCCCGGGACTCAAGCTCCTACAATGAGCAGTTCTTC
TRBD2,TRBJ2-5,TRBV2,.,CASSEDGTSSETQYF,TGTGCCAGCAGTGAAGACGGGACTAGCTCAGAGACCCAGTACTTC
TRBD2,TRBJ2-3,TRBV7-3,few,CASSSGLAVVTDTQYF,TGTGCCAGCAGCTCCGGACTAGCGGTAGTTACAGATACGCAGTATTTT
TRBD2,TRBJ2-7,TRBV12-3/TRBV12-4,once,CASSFPASGLSYEQYF,TGTGCCAGCAGTTTTCCAGCTAGCGGGCTCTCCTACGAGCAGTACTTC
.,TRBJ2-7,TRBV6-4,.,CASSDERYNEQYF,TGTGCCAGCAGTGACGAGCGGTACAATGAGCAGTACTTC
TRBD1,TRBJ2-4,TRBV15,few,CATSRTRDRAKNIQYF,TGTGCCACCAGCAGGACCCGGGACAGGGCTAAAAACATTCAGTACTTC
.,TRBJ2-3,TRBV6-1,.,CASVFGGKGTQYF,TGTGCCAGTGTCTTTGGTGGCAAGGGTACGCAGTATTTT
.,TRBJ2-7,TRBV12-3/TRBV12-4,.,CASSLRRVIYEQYF,TGTGCCAGCAGTTTGCGCAGGGTGATCTACGAGCAGTACTTC
.,TRBJ2-2,TRBV14,.,CASSRKPGTGELFF,TGTGCCAGCAGCCGGAAACCGGGCACCGGGGAGCTGTTTTTT